This TCR beta chain was captured in a study of blood T cell repertoires in COVID-19. V lost 2 bases, J lost 4 bases, and 19 bases lay in between. Germline V gene sequence: CDR1 SGDLS, CDR2 YYNGEE. This CDR3 has 16 residues. The repertoire was sequenced with immunoSEQ multiplex PCR; TCRdb's copy has only in-frame clones and lacks some. Here the sample spans 250,000 to 300,000 clones, 88% being singletons. The chain joins TRBV9 to TRBJ2-7; possible D gene TRBD1, 7 bases. The sample comprised PBMCs or T cells enriched from blood (not recorded which). This sequence originates from a woman under 40 who had recovered from COVID-19. The DNA of the CDR3 is TGTGCCAGCAGCGTCGATCCGGGGGACAGTTTTTACGAGCAGTACTTC. Its translation is CASSVDPGDSFYEQYF.